This is a list of T cell receptor beta chains from one sample in a study of shared clonotypes between healthy human individuals. Clones were read by immunoSEQ multiplex PCR, and TCRdb kept only the in-frame ones, dropping some. The sample gives some 2.1 million clones, roughly 95% of which show up once; about 1.7% is in the top ten. Sample: naive CD8+ T cells from PBMCs. All receptors come from a man aged 18 to 29 in good health. Some clones in this sample may be carry-over from other donors' samples. Each CDR3 is given with its conserved first and last residue. Each record gives: J gene, clone size, D gene, CDR3 length, V gene, CDR3 DNA, CDR3 protein. The D gene is left open where the match is weak. Size tells how often a clone was seen (once, few, many) or the class of an expanded clone, and some rows leave it out.

j_call: TRBJ2-7
clone_size: NA
d_call: NA
cdr3_length: 13
v_call: TRBV6-5
cdr3_nt: TGTGCCAGCAGTTACTCGCGGAGCTACGAGCAGTACTTC
cdr3_aa: CASSYSRSYEQYF

j_call: TRBJ2-7
clone_size: NA
d_call: TRBD2
cdr3_length: 15
v_call: TRBV27
cdr3_nt: TGTGCCAGCAGTTTACATAGCGGGGGATCCTACGAGCAGTACTTC
cdr3_aa: CASSLHSGGSYEQYF

j_call: TRBJ2-1
clone_size: NA
d_call: NA
cdr3_length: 13
v_call: TRBV14
cdr3_nt: TGTGCCAGCAGCGACGGACAAATCAATGAGCAGTTCTTC
cdr3_aa: CASSDGQINEQFF

j_call: TRBJ1-1
clone_size: NA
d_call: TRBD1
cdr3_length: 12
v_call: TRBV5-1
cdr3_nt: TGCGCCAGCAGGGGACAGGGCCTTGAAGCTTTCTTT
cdr3_aa: CASRGQGLEAFF

j_call: TRBJ2-3
clone_size: once
d_call: NA
cdr3_length: 16
v_call: TRBV7-9
cdr3_nt: TGTGCCAGCAGCTTAGACCTTAGGCTACGCACAGATACGCAGTATTTT
cdr3_aa: CASSLDLRLRTDTQYF

j_call: TRBJ1-2
clone_size: NA
d_call: TRBD1
cdr3_length: 16
v_call: TRBV7-3
cdr3_nt: TGTGCCAGCAGCTTACTTGGGCGGGACAGGGGCTCGGGCTACACCTTC
cdr3_aa: CASSLLGRDRGSGYTF

j_call: TRBJ2-2
clone_size: NA
d_call: TRBD2
cdr3_length: 17
v_call: TRBV4-3
cdr3_nt: TGCGCCAGCAGCCAAGTTGTTATGACTAGCGGGAGCGGGGAGCTGTTTTTT
cdr3_aa: CASSQVVMTSGSGELFF

j_call: TRBJ1-1
clone_size: once
d_call: NA
cdr3_length: 14
v_call: TRBV19
cdr3_nt: TGTGCCAGTAGTATTGTGGGAAAAAACACTGAAGCTTTCTTT
cdr3_aa: CASSIVGKNTEAFF

j_call: TRBJ2-4
clone_size: NA
d_call: NA
cdr3_length: 15
v_call: TRBV5-1
cdr3_nt: TGCGCCAGCAGTTTCGATGGGTGGGATACAAACATTCAGTACTTC
cdr3_aa: CASSFDGWDTNIQYF

j_call: TRBJ1-3
clone_size: NA
d_call: NA
cdr3_length: 14
v_call: TRBV13
cdr3_nt: TGTGCCAGCAACTTAGAGGGGGCTGGAAACACCATATATTTT
cdr3_aa: CASNLEGAGNTIYF

j_call: TRBJ1-2
clone_size: NA
d_call: NA
cdr3_length: 18
v_call: TRBV28
cdr3_nt: TGTGCCAGCAGTTTACCTGGTCGAGTTTTTGGAGCTAACTATGGCTACACCTTC
cdr3_aa: CASSLPGRVFGANYGYTF

j_call: TRBJ1-2
clone_size: NA
d_call: TRBD1
cdr3_length: 17
v_call: TRBV29-1
cdr3_nt: TGCAGCGTTGAACCCACCGGTCAGGGGGCAACAATCTATGGCTACACCTTC
cdr3_aa: CSVEPTGQGATIYGYTF

j_call: TRBJ2-7
clone_size: NA
d_call: NA
cdr3_length: 14
v_call: TRBV2
cdr3_nt: TGTGCCAGCAGAGACCCGACTAGTTCCTACGAGCAGTACTTC
cdr3_aa: CASRDPTSSYEQYF

j_call: TRBJ2-2
clone_size: NA
d_call: NA
cdr3_length: 17
v_call: TRBV28
cdr3_nt: TGTGCCAGCAGGGCGAAACTGGGCCAAACGAACACCGGGGAGCTGTTTTTT
cdr3_aa: CASRAKLGQTNTGELFF

j_call: TRBJ1-1
clone_size: NA
d_call: TRBD1
cdr3_length: 15
v_call: TRBV5-4
cdr3_nt: TGTGCCAGCAACGACCTCAGGGGGATGAACACTGAAGCTTTCTTT
cdr3_aa: CASNDLRGMNTEAFF

j_call: TRBJ2-7
clone_size: NA
d_call: NA
cdr3_length: 15
v_call: TRBV28
cdr3_nt: TGTGCCAGCAGTTTAGGGCCCCAGGGTAGCCCCGAGCAGTACTTC
cdr3_aa: CASSLGPQGSPEQYF

j_call: TRBJ2-2
clone_size: NA
d_call: TRBD2
cdr3_length: 16
v_call: TRBV14
cdr3_nt: TGTGCCAGCAGCCGTAGACTAGCGGGGTACACCGGGGAGCTGTTTTTT
cdr3_aa: CASSRRLAGYTGELFF

j_call: TRBJ2-7
clone_size: NA
d_call: NA
cdr3_length: 14
v_call: TRBV13
cdr3_nt: TGTGCCAGCAGCTCATCCCTTCTTTCCTACGAGCAGTACTTC
cdr3_aa: CASSSSLLSYEQYF

j_call: TRBJ2-5
clone_size: NA
d_call: TRBD2
cdr3_length: 21
v_call: TRBV19
cdr3_nt: TGTGCCAGTAGGCAGAACAGCAGAGCGGGACCAAGTCCAGGCGGGGAGGAGACCCAGTACTTC
cdr3_aa: CASRQNSRAGPSPGGEETQYF

j_call: TRBJ2-1
clone_size: NA
d_call: NA
cdr3_length: 17
v_call: TRBV4-2
cdr3_nt: TGTGCCAGCAGCCAAGAGGCCCCAGCGGCCGCCTACAATGAGCAGTTCTTC
cdr3_aa: CASSQEAPAAAYNEQFF